Below, 18 T cell receptor beta chains from the same sample are listed, as sequenced in a study of blood T cell repertoires in COVID-19. Profiling relied on immunoSEQ multiplex PCR, and the TCRdb table lists in-frame clones only, not all of them. This table holds about 210,000 clones, about 88% found once. Material for sequencing was peripheral blood. These receptors all stem from a man aged 70 or older with acute or convalescent COVID-19.

This rearrangement joins TRBV5-1 to TRBJ2-3, with D unclear. In germline, CDR1 is SGHRS, CDR2 YFSETQ. The CDR3 totals 14 residues. The V gene lost 0 bases and the J gene lost 0 bases, with 5 bases spanning the gap. The DNA for the CDR3 is TGCGCCAGCAGCTTGGGCGCCAGCACAGATACGCAGTATTTT. This encodes CASSLGASTDTQYF.

The rearrangement joins TRBV4-1 to TRBJ2-1; no firm D call. Germline-derived CDR1 and CDR2 are MGHRA and YSYEKL. The CDR3 runs 13 residues. The V gene lost 8 bases and the J gene lost 4 bases, with 12 bases spanning the gap. CDR3 DNA: TGCGCCAGCTCCGAGCCTCTGTACAATGAGCAGTTCTTC. This encodes CASSEPLYNEQFF.

The chain employs TRBV19 and TRBJ2-1; D not resolved. This CDR3 has 11 residues. The germline V gene has CDR1 LNHDA and CDR2 SQIVND (reference sequence). V was trimmed by 6 bases and J by 10 bases, leaving 10 bases between them. CDR3 sequence: CASSHIFEQFF. The CDR3 nucleotides are TGTGCCAGTAGCCACATTTTCGAGCAGTTCTTC.

This chain joins TRBV10-3 and TRBJ1-4; possibly TRBD1 for D (5 bases). CDR1 is ENHRY, CDR2 SYGVKD, per germline. The CDR3 totals 14 residues. V lost 0 bases and J 7 bases, leaving 9 bases between the germline ends. The CDR3, as DNA: TGTGCCATCAGTGAGTCCGGGGGAAGTGAAAAACTGTTTTTT. Translated: CAISESGGSEKLFF.

The rearrangement joins TRBV19 to TRBJ1-2; D is perhaps TRBD1 (5 bases). The CDR3 runs to 17 residues. Germline V CDR1 and CDR2: LNHDA, SQIVND (reference sequence). Trimming cost V 6 bases and J 0 bases, with 20 bases left between them. The CDR3 spells CASRAGSTVGANYGYTF. Written as DNA, the CDR3 is TGTGCCAGTAGGGCCGGGTCGACCGTAGGGGCTAACTATGGCTACACCTTC.

This chain uses TRBV9 with TRBJ2-2; D is possibly TRBD2 (6 bases). Germline V CDR1 and CDR2: SGDLS, YYNGEE. The CDR3 consists of 17 residues. Trimming took 0 bases from V and 0 from J, leaving 12 bases between them. In DNA, the CDR3 is TGTGCCAGCAGCGTAGGTGGACTACAAGCGAACACCGGGGAGCTGTTTTTT. This gives the protein CASSVGGLQANTGELFF.

This clone has a handful of counts. The J gene is TRBJ1-1, the V gene TRBV4-1; 7 positions match TRBD1. This CDR3 region has 15 residues. The junction had 8 bases not matched to a gene; V was cut back by 1 base and J by 6 bases. Germline V gene sequence: CDR1 MGHRA, CDR2 YSYEKL. As DNA, the CDR3 is TGCGCCAGCAGCCAAGCCTTGACAGGGAGGTCTGAAGCTTTCTTT. Translated: CASSQALTGRSEAFF.

The rearrangement uses TRBV6-5 and TRBJ2-1; no clear D gene. The CDR3 is made up of 13 amino acids. V lost 9 bases and J 9 bases, leaving 18 bases between the germline ends. Germline V gives CDR1 MNHEY, CDR2 SVGAGI. Here the CDR3 reads CASCIALRCEQFF. DNA of the CDR3: TGTGCCAGTTGTATAGCACTGCGGTGTGAGCAGTTCTTC.

The V gene is TRBV2, the J gene TRBJ1-5; perhaps TRBD1 as D (5 bases). The germline CDR1 and CDR2 sequences are SNHLY and FYNNEI. V dropped 7 bases and J dropped 0 bases, with 16 bases sitting between them. This CDR3 is 16 amino acids long. CDR3: CASTKETAYSNQPQHF. The CDR3 DNA sequence: TGTGCCAGCACCAAAGAGACAGCTTATAGCAATCAGCCCCAGCATTTT.

The chain carries TRBV18 and TRBJ2-1; D not resolved. The germline V and J ends were trimmed by 0 bases and 7 bases, with 19 bases remaining between them. The CDR3 totals 17 residues. CDR1 is KGHSH and CDR2 is LQKENI in the germline V gene. CDR3 nucleotide sequence: TGTGCCAGCTCACCACCGACCCAGGCCATTTTTGGGAATGAGCAGTTCTTC. Translation gives CASSPPTQAIFGNEQFF.

The chain recombines TRBV28 with TRBJ1-5, with D possibly matching TRBD1 (6 bases). CDR3 length equals 14 residues. V lost 6 bases to trimming and J lost 4 bases, with 13 bases between them. Looked up from germline, CDR1 is MDHEN and CDR2 is SYDVKM. The CDR3 here is CASRVGGANQPQHF. The CDR3 DNA reads TGTGCCAGCAGGGTGGGGGGGGCTAATCAGCCCCAGCATTTT. Variable domain in full (rest from reference TRBV28 and TRBJ1-5): DVKVTQSSRYLVKRTGEKVFLECVQDMDHENMFWYRQDPGLGLRLIYFSYDVKMKEKGDIPEGYSVSREKKERFSLILESASTNQTSMYLCASRVGGANQPQHFGDGTRLSIL.

CDR3 DNA sequence: TGTGCCAGCAGCCTCCGTCCTACGGGAAATGAGCAGTTCTTC. Translating gives CASSLRPTGNEQFF. J is TRBJ2-1 and V is TRBV9; D perhaps matches TRBD2 (5 bases). CDR1 and CDR2 from the germline V gene are SGDLS and YYNGEE. The CDR3 is 14 amino acids. The V gene lost 4 bases and the J gene lost 7 bases, with 15 bases spanning the gap.

In its sample, this clone was seen a few times. Other nucleotide sequences in the sample specify the same CDR3. The DNA of the CDR3 is TGTGCCAGCTCGCGTACTGAGAGATCTGGAAACACCATATATTTT. Translation: CASSRTERSGNTIYF. The chain links TRBV18 to TRBJ1-3; no firm D call. Germline V gene sequence: CDR1 KGHSH, CDR2 LQKENI. The length of the CDR3 is 15 residues. V dropped 6 bases and J dropped 1 base, with 13 bases sitting between them.

The CDR3 coding sequence is TGCGCCAGCACCGGGACTAGCGGGTACAATGAGCAGTTCTTC. Translated: CASTGTSGYNEQFF. The chain joins TRBV10-2 to TRBJ2-1, with TRBD2 matching over 12 bases. Unmatched junction bases numbered 2, after V lost 7 bases and J lost 4 bases. CDR1 and CDR2 (germline): WSHSY, SAAADI. The CDR3 sequence is 14 residues long.

The genes are TRBV12-5 and TRBJ2-6, with D maybe TRBD1 (6 bases). The germline V gene encodes CDR1 LGHNT and CDR2 FRNRAP. Trimming removed 2 bases at V and 0 bases at J, with 8 bases between. The CDR3 spans 16 residues. The chain's CDR3 is CASGLTGNSGANVLTF. The CDR3 region has the DNA TGTGCTAGTGGTTTGACAGGGAACTCTGGGGCCAACGTCCTGACTTTC. Combining the CDR3 with reference TRBV12-5 and TRBJ2-6 gives the whole variable domain DARVTQTPRHKVTEMGQEVTMRCQPILGHNTVFWYRQTMMQGLELLAYFRNRAPLDDSGMPKDRFSAEMPDATLATLKIQPSEPRDSAVYFCASGLTGNSGANVLTFGAGSRLTVL.

This sequence joins TRBV5-6 and TRBJ2-5; 8 positions match TRBD1. Trimming at V came to 2 bases and at J to 4 bases, leaving 1 base not matched to a gene. The germline CDR1 and CDR2 sequences are SGHDT and YYEEEE. The CDR3 totals 13 residues. The CDR3 sequence is CASSFTGGETQYF. In DNA, the CDR3 is TGTGCCAGCAGCTTTACAGGGGGAGAGACCCAGTACTTC.

This chain connects TRBV24-1 to TRBJ1-3; D is uncertain. The V gene lost 4 bases and the J gene lost 0 bases, with 6 bases spanning the gap. The CDR3 extends over 14 amino acids. The germline V gene encodes CDR1 KGHDR and CDR2 SFDVKD. Written as DNA, the CDR3 is TGTGCCACCAGTGAAGGGAGCTCTGGAAACACCATATATTTT. This encodes CATSEGSSGNTIYF.

J is TRBJ2-7 and V is TRBV19, with 9 bases identical to TRBD1. The germline V gene encodes CDR1 LNHDA and CDR2 SQIVND (reference sequence). The CDR3 is made up of 14 amino acids. V shed 4 bases and J 2 bases; nucleotides not matched to a gene: 3. The CDR3 DNA reads as TGTGCCAGTAGTACACGGACAGGGGCCTACGAGCAGTACTTC. The encoded protein is CASSTRTGAYEQYF.